The 16 T cell receptor beta chains below were found in one sample sequenced in a study of radiotherapy plus CTLA-4 blockade in lung cancer. Libraries were prepared by immunoSEQ multiplex PCR; TCRdb keeps only in-frame clonotypes and omits some of them. This table has 90,000 or so clones, roughly 86% appearing once. Sequenced material: peripheral blood, taken from a patient treated with radiotherapy plus ipilimumab. Receptors originate from a human donor with non-small cell lung cancer who had a partial response to radiotherapy plus ipilimumab.

This clone was counted once. V is TRBV9 and J is TRBJ2-7, with 7 positions matching TRBD2. The V and J ends lost 4 bases and 6 bases, in that order; junction bases with no gene match: 19. Per germline, CDR1 SGDLS and CDR2 YYNGEE. The CDR3 is 17 residues long. The CDR3 DNA follows: TGTGCCAGCAGCCGCCTTGGGGAACTAGCGCTACGTACCGAGCAGTACTTC. This encodes CASSRLGELALRTEQYF.

The J gene is TRBJ2-3, the V gene TRBV4-1, with 9 positions matching TRBD2. Germline-derived CDR1 and CDR2 are MGHRA and YSYEKL. This CDR3 region has 15 residues. The V segment lost 4 bases and the J segment 5 bases; nucleotides outside the gene matches: 7. CDR3 DNA: TGCGCCAGCAGCCCGAATCGAGCGGGAGGAGATACGCAGTATTTT. It specifies CASSPNRAGGDTQYF.

The chain has TRBV27 and TRBJ1-6; D may be TRBD1 (6 bases). This CDR3 region has 15 residues. Germline CDR1 and CDR2: MNHEY and SMNVEV (reference sequence). V lost 4 bases and J 7 bases, leaving 14 bases between the germline ends. CDR3 in amino acids: CASSSDRLSNSPLHF. The CDR3 DNA is TGTGCCAGCAGTTCGGACAGATTATCCAATTCACCCCTCCACTTT.

The rearrangement links TRBV6-1 to TRBJ1-5, with D possibly matching TRBD1 (5 bases). From germline, CDR1 is MNHNS and CDR2 SASEGT. The CDR3 spans 15 residues. Trimming shortened V by 4 bases and J by 0 bases, and 10 bases separated the two germline ends. CDR3 bases: TGTGCCAGCAGTGGACAGTATCCTAGCAATCAGCCCCAGCATTTT. Encoded protein: CASSGQYPSNQPQHF.

This rearrangement joins TRBV5-1 to TRBJ2-7; D not certain. CDR1 is SGHRS, CDR2 YFSETQ, per germline. Trimming pared 0 bases from V and 4 bases from J, leaving 14 bases between. The CDR3 is 15 residues long. The CDR3 DNA sequence: TGCGCCAGCAGCTTGGATACAGCCGGCCGTTACGAGCAGTACTTC. As protein: CASSLDTAGRYEQYF.

V gene TRBV28 combines with J gene TRBJ1-2; maybe TRBD1 (6 bases). The germline V gene has CDR1 MDHEN and CDR2 SYDVKM. The CDR3 covers 12 residues. Trimming cost V 4 bases and J 13 bases, with 16 bases left between them. CDR3 in amino acids: CASSSTTGTGTF. CDR3 coding DNA: TGTGCCAGCAGTTCCACGACAGGTACAGGCACCTTC.

The chain joins TRBV2 to TRBJ1-1; D might be TRBD1 (5 bases). Germline V lookup: CDR1 SNHLY, CDR2 FYNNEI. This CDR3 spans 15 amino acids. V lost 6 bases and J 0 bases, leaving 14 bases between the germline ends. Written as DNA, the CDR3 is TGTGCCAGCAGAGAGCAGGGAATCGTGAACACTGAAGCTTTCTTT. Protein sequence: CASREQGIVNTEAFF.

The chain combines TRBV7-2 with TRBJ2-3; D call uncertain. CDR3 length: 12 residues. V shed 5 bases and J shed 2 bases, with 5 bases lying between them. CDR1 SGHTA and CDR2 FQGNSA come from the germline V gene. The CDR3 nucleotides are TGTGCCAGCAGCACCTACACAGATACGCAGTATTTT. It is translated as CASSTYTDTQYF. The full variable domain, in which reference TRBV7-2 and TRBJ2-3 provide the parts outside the CDR3, is GAGVSQSPSNKVTEKGKDVELRCDPISGHTALYWYRQSLGQGLEFLIYFQGNSAPDKSGLPSDRFSAERTGGSVSTLTIQRTQQEDSAVYLCASSTYTDTQYFGPGTRLTVL.

The V gene is TRBV28, the J gene TRBJ2-7; D not resolved. Trimming stripped 2 bases from V and 3 bases from J, with 8 bases between. Germline V gene sequence: CDR1 MDHEN, CDR2 SYDVKM. The CDR3 contains 13 residues. The CDR3 is CASSLPQFYEQYF. The CDR3 DNA is TGTGCCAGCAGTTTACCGCAGTTCTACGAGCAGTACTTC.

The chain uses TRBV6-6 and TRBJ2-5; no firm D call. The assigned J gene may be wrong: the sequence end matches TRBJ2-7 better. This CDR3 has 15 residues. CDR1 and CDR2 (germline): MNHNY, SVGAGI (reference sequence). The chain's CDR3 is CASSYSFLRIYEQYF. In nucleotides, the CDR3 is TGTGCCAGCAGTTACTCCTTCCTGAGGATCTACGAGCAGTACTTC.

J is TRBJ1-6 and V is TRBV30; D unresolved. CDR1 is GTSNPN, CDR2 SVGIG, per germline (reference sequence). The CDR3 is 13 residues long. Trimming removed 2 bases from V and 7 bases from J, with 9 bases in between. In nucleotides, the CDR3 is TGTGCCTGGAGTTTCCGGGGAAATTCACCCCTCCACTTT. It yields the protein CAWSFRGNSPLHF.

This chain connects TRBV5-1 to TRBJ2-3; 8 bases agree with TRBD1. The CDR3 loop spans 15 amino acids. Germline trimming cut 4 bases from V and 0 bases from J; bases unmatched to any gene: 4. The germline V gene has CDR1 SGHRS and CDR2 YFSETQ. In DNA form, the CDR3 reads TGCGCCAGCAGCCGGACAGGGTCAAGCACAGATACGCAGTATTTT. Translating gives CASSRTGSSTDTQYF.

The chain has TRBV9 and TRBJ2-5; 10 bases are a match to TRBD2. From germline, CDR1 is SGDLS and CDR2 YYNGEE. The CDR3 has 16 residues. The trim removed 4 bases at V and 5 bases at J, leaving 11 bases unmatched. CDR3 nucleotides: TGTGCCAGCAGCCCCGGAGCGGGAGGGCTTAAGGAGACCCAGTACTTC. Translation gives CASSPGAGGLKETQYF.

This clone has only one observation. The CDR3 reads CASSGEQGLTEAFF. The CDR3 DNA follows: TGTGCCAGCAGCGGAGAACAGGGGTTGACTGAAGCTTTCTTT. J is TRBJ1-1 and V is TRBV9; TRBD1 aligns across 7 bases. The CDR3 consists of 14 residues. Germline trimming cut 3 bases from V and 5 bases from J; bases unmatched to any gene: 7. The germline V gene has CDR1 SGDLS and CDR2 YYNGEE.

The chain employs TRBV4-3 and TRBJ1-4; 10 positions match TRBD1. V lost 2 bases, J lost 10 bases, and 7 bases stayed unmatched. From germline, CDR1 is LGHNA and CDR2 YSLEER. This CDR3 region has 15 residues. Written as DNA, the CDR3 is TGCGCCAGCAGCCAATACGGGACAGGGGAGGGAAAACTGTTTTTT. It translates to CASSQYGTGEGKLFF.

This clone has only a few counts. The rearrangement joins TRBV9 to TRBJ1-3, with D perhaps TRBD1 (6 bases). There are 15 residues in the CDR3. V lost 4 bases to trimming and J lost 4 bases, with 15 bases between them. Germline CDR1 and CDR2: SGDLS and YYNGEE. The chain's CDR3 is CASSRRGGDGNTIYF. The CDR3 DNA follows: TGTGCCAGCAGCCGGCGAGGGGGAGACGGAAACACCATATATTTT.